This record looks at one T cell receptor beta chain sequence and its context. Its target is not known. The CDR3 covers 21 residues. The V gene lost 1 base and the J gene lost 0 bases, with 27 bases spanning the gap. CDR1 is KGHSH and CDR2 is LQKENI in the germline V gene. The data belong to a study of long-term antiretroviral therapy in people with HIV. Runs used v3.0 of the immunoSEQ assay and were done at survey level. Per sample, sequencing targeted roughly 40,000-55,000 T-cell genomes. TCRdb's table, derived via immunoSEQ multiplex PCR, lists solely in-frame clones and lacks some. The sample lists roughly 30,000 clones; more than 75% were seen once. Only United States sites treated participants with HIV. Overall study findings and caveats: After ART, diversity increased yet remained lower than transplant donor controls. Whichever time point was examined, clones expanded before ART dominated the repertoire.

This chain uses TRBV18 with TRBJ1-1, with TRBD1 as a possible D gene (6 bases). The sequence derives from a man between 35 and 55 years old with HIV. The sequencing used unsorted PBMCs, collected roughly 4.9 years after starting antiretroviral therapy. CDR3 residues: CASSPLPTGGAGSKMNTEAFF. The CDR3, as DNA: TGTGCCAGCTCACCACTACCCACGGGGGGGGCAGGGAGTAAGATGAACACTGAAGCTTTCTTT.